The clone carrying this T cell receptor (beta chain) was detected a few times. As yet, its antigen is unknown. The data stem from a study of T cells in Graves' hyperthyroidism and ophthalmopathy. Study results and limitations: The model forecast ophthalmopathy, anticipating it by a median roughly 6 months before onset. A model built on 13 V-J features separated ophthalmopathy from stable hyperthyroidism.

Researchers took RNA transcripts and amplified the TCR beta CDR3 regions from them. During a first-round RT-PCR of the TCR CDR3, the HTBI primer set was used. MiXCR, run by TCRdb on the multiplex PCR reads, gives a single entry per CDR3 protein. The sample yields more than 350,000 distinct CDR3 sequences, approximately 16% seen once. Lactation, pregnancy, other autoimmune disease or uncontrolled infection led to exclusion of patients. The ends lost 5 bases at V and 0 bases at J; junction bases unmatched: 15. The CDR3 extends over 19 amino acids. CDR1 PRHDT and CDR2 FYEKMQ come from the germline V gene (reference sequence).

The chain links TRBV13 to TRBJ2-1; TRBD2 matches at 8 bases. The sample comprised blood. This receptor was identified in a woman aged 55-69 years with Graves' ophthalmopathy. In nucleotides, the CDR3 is TGTGCCAGCAGCCTCTCCTCGAGCGGGGGCCCCAGCTCCTACAATGAGCAGTTCTTC. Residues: CASSLSSSGGPSSYNEQFF. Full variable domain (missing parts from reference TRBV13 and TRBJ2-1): AAGVIQSPRHLIKEKRETATLKCYPIPRHDTVYWYQQGPGQDPQFLISFYEKMQSDKGSIPDRFSAQQFSDYHSELNMSSLELGDSALYFCASSLSSSGGPSSYNEQFFGPGTRLTVL.